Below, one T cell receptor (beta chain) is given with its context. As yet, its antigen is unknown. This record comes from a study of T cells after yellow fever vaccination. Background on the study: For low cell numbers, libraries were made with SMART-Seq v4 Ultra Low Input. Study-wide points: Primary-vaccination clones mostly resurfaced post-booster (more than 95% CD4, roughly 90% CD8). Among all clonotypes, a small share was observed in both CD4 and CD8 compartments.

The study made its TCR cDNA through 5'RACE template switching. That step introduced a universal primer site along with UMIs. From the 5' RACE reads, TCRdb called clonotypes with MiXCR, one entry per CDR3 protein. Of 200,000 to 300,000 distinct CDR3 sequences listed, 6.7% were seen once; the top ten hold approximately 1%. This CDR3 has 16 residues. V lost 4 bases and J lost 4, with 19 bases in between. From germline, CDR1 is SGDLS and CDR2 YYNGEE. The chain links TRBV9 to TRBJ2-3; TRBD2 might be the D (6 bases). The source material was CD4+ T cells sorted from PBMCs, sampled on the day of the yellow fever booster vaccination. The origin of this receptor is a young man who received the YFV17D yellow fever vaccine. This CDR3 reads CASSINSGIGADTQYF. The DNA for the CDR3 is TGTGCCAGCAGCATAAATAGCGGCATTGGCGCAGATACGCAGTATTTT.